These 14 T cell receptor beta chains came from one sample sequenced in a study of T cell changes during pregnancy in multiple sclerosis. Only in-frame clones appear in the TCRdb table, and some are missing; sequencing was by immunoSEQ multiplex PCR. The data hold around 20,000 clones, with around four fifths observed a single time. Specimen: CD8+ T cells from peripheral blood mononuclear cells, collected in the first trimester of pregnancy. The receptors derive from a female donor in good health, enrolled as a control in a pregnancy study.

This CDR3 is CASSLGGVPYEQYF. CDR3 DNA: TGTGCCAGCAGCTTGGGGGGCGTACCCTACGAGCAGTACTTC. V and J are TRBV5-6 and TRBJ2-7; the D gene is possibly TRBD1 (5 bases). The V gene lost 0 bases and the J gene lost 2 bases, with 9 bases spanning the gap. The CDR3 spans 14 residues. Per germline, CDR1 SGHDT and CDR2 YYEEEE.

This clone has a handful of counts. The chain uses TRBV6-1 and TRBJ2-3, with 12 nucleotides matching TRBD2. CDR3 length equals 15 residues. Germline CDR1 is MNHNS and CDR2 is SASEGT. The junction had 3 bases not matched to a gene; V was cut back by 4 bases and J by 4 bases. Here the CDR3 reads CASSATSGSADTQYF. In nucleotides, the CDR3 is TGTGCCAGCAGTGCGACTAGCGGGAGTGCAGATACGCAGTATTTT.

This chain links TRBV9 with TRBJ1-2; 10 nucleotides match TRBD1. Germline assignment: CDR1 SGDLS and CDR2 YYNGEE. The trim removed 3 bases at V and 6 bases at J, leaving 8 bases unmatched. This CDR3 has 15 residues. In DNA, the CDR3 is TGTGCCAGCAGCGGCGCCGGGACAGGGGTGGATGGCTACACCTTC. Residues: CASSGAGTGVDGYTF.

This clone appeared many times. The chain is built from TRBV5-1 and TRBJ2-7, with TRBD1 matching 9 bases. The CDR3 has 13 residues. Per germline, CDR1 SGHRS and CDR2 YFSETQ. The V and J ends lost 3 bases and 6 bases, in that order; junction bases with no gene match: 4. CDR3 DNA sequence: TGCGCCAGCAGCTGGGACAGGGACTCCGAGCAGTACTTC. Protein: CASSWDRDSEQYF.

CDR3 DNA: TGTGCCTGGAGTATACAACACAATGAGCAGTTCTTC. It translates to CAWSIQHNEQFF. The chain couples TRBV30 to TRBJ2-1, with no clear D. V was trimmed by 2 bases and J by 5 bases, leaving 7 bases between them. CDR3 length equals 12 residues. The V gene's germline CDR1 is GTSNPN and CDR2 SVGIG (reference sequence).

With respect to this clone: In the same sample, other DNA sequences code for this CDR3. CDR3 in amino acids: CASSVRGGGYTF. In nucleotides, the CDR3 is TGTGCCAGCAGCGTACGAGGGGGTGGCTACACCTTC. The chain has TRBV9 and TRBJ1-2; D may be TRBD1 (6 bases). The CDR3 has 12 residues. CDR1 is SGDLS, CDR2 YYNGEE, per germline. The V end lost 1 base, the J end lost 7 bases, and 8 bases lay between the germline ends.

This sequence joins TRBV11-2 and TRBJ2-7; 8 positions agree with TRBD2. V lost 7 bases, J lost 3 bases, and 11 bases stayed unmatched. CDR3 length: 15 residues. Germline V lookup: CDR1 SGHAT, CDR2 FQNNGV. CDR3 DNA sequence: TGTGCCAGCAAGAGACCGGGACTAGAAGGCTACGAGCAGTACTTC. Encoded protein: CASKRPGLEGYEQYF.

The chain uses TRBV11-3 and TRBJ2-2; TRBD1 aligns across 11 bases. The CDR3 consists of 19 residues. V gave up 5 bases and J gave up 3 bases; unmatched junction bases: 14. Per the germline V gene, CDR1 is SGHNT and CDR2 is YENEEA. In DNA, the CDR3 is TGTGCCAGCAGCCCTGACACCGGGACAGGGGGGTTGCACACCGGGGAGCTGTTTTTT. Translation: CASSPDTGTGGLHTGELFF.

The CDR3 DNA sequence: TGTGCCAGCAGTTACTCTAGGGTAGCGGGGACCTACGAGCAGTACTTC. As protein: CASSYSRVAGTYEQYF. This rearrangement joins TRBV6-5 to TRBJ2-7, with 8 bases fitting TRBD2. V shed 0 bases and J 2 bases; nucleotides not matched to a gene: 6. The V gene's germline CDR1 is MNHEY and CDR2 SVGAGI. The CDR3 totals 16 residues.

The chain combines TRBV29-1 with TRBJ2-1; no reliable D call. CDR1 SQVTM and CDR2 ANQGSEA come from the germline V gene. The CDR3 extends over 11 amino acids. V was clipped by 4 bases and J by 8 bases, with 9 bases between them. The CDR3 here is CSVASADEQFF. Written as DNA, the CDR3 is TGCAGCGTTGCCAGTGCCGATGAGCAGTTCTTC.

The rearrangement links TRBV9 to TRBJ2-7; the match to TRBD1 covers 8 bases. CDR1 is SGDLS and CDR2 is YYNGEE in the germline V gene. The length of the CDR3 is 13 residues. With V trimmed by 6 bases and J by 7 bases, 9 bases remained unmatched. The CDR3: CASTQTGVGEQYF. The CDR3 bases are TGTGCCAGCACCCAGACAGGGGTTGGGGAGCAGTACTTC.

The chain uses TRBV29-1 and TRBJ2-2; D gene uncertain. The CDR3 runs to 15 residues. Looked up from germline, CDR1 is SQVTM and CDR2 is ANQGSEA. Deletions cut 0 bases from V and 1 base from J, with 9 bases between. The CDR3 bases are TGCAGCGTTGAAGATCTTGGTAGGAACACCGGGGAGCTGTTTTTT. Protein product: CSVEDLGRNTGELFF.

V usage is TRBV7-6 and J usage is TRBJ2-5; 7 nucleotides agree with TRBD2. The germline gives CDR1 SGHVS, CDR2 FNYEAQ. The CDR3 runs to 15 residues. The V segment lost 5 bases and the J segment 6 bases; nucleotides outside the gene matches: 12. The CDR3 is CASSQMGGGGKTQYF. The CDR3 DNA sequence: TGTGCCAGCAGCCAGATGGGTGGCGGGGGAAAGACCCAGTACTTC.

The rearrangement joins TRBV6-6 to TRBJ2-7; 11 nucleotides align to TRBD1. Trimming removed 7 bases from V and 6 bases from J; junction bases left unmatched: 8. The germline V gene encodes CDR1 MNHNY and CDR2 SVGAGI (reference sequence). The CDR3 consists of 14 residues. The DNA for the CDR3 is TGTGCCAGCACCCCCCGGGACAGGGGGTCCGAGCAGTACTTC. Its translation: CASTPRDRGSEQYF.